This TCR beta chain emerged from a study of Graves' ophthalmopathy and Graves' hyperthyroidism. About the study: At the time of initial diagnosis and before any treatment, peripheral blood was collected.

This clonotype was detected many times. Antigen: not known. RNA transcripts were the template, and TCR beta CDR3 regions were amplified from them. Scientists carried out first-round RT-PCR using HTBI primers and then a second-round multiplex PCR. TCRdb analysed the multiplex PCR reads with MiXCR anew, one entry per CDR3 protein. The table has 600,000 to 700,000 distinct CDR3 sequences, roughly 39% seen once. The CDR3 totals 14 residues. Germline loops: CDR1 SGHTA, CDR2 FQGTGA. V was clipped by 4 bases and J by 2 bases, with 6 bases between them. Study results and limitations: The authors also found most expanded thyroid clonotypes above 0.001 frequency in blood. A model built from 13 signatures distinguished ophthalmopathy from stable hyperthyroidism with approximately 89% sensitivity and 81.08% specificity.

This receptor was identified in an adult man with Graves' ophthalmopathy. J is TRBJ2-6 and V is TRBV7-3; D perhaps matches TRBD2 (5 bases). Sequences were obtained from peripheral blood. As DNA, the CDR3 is TGTGCCAGCAGCTCGCGGGCTGGGGCCAACGTCCTGACTTTC. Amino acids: CASSSRAGANVLTF.